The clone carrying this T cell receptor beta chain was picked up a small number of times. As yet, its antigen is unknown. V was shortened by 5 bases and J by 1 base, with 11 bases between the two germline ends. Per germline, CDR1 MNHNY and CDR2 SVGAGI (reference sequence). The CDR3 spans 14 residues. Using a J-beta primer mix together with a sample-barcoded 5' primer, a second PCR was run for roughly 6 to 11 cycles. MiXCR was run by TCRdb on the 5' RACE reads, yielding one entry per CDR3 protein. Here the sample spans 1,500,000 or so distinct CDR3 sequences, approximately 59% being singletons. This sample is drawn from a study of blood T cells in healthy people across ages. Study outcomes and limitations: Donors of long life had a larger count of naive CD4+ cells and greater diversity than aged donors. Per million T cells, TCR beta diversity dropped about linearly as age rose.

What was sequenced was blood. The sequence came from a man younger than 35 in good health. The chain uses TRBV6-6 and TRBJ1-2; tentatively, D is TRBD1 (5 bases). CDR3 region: CASSGTSVNYGYTF. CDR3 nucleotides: TGTGCCAGCAGTGGGACGTCGGTTAACTATGGCTACACCTTC.